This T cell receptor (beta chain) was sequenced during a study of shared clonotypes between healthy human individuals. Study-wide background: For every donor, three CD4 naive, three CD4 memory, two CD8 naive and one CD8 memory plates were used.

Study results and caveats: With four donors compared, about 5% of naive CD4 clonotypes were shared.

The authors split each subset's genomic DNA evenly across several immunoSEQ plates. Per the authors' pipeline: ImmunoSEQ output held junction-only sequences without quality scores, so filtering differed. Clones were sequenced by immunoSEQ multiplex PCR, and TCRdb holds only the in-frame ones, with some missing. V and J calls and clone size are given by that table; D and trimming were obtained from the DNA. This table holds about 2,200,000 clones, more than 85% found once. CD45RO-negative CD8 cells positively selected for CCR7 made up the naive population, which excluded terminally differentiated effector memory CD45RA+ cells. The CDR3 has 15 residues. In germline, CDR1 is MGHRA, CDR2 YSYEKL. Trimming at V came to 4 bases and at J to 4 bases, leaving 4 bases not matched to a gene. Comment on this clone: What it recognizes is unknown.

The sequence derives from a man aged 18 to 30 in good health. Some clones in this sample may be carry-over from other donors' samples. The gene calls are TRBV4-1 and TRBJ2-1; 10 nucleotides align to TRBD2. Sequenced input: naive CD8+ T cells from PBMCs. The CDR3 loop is CASSRGLAPYNEQFF. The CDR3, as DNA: TGCGCCAGCAGCCGGGGACTAGCGCCATACAATGAGCAGTTCTTC.